The T cell receptor (beta chain) described here comes from a study of graft-versus-host responses after intestinal transplantation. On the study more broadly: All recipients were transplanted with multivisceral, liver-intestinal, or isolated intestinal grafts. Uniformly, recipients were administered anti-thymocyte globulin induction with subsequent tacrolimus and steroids for two to three years.

The CDR3 consists of 16 residues. The germline V and J ends were trimmed by 1 base and 0 bases, with 12 bases remaining between them. Germline CDR1 KGHSH, CDR2 LQKENI. Approximately 200,000 CFSE-labeled responder cells were plated with approximately 200,000 irradiated, violet-dye-labeled stimulator cells. Generated by immunoSEQ multiplex PCR, the TCRdb table keeps only in-frame clones and is missing some. Of 15,000 to 20,000 clones listed, 35% to 45% are singletons. The gene calls are TRBV18 and TRBJ1-1; no clear D gene. This receptor was obtained from a human patient who received an intestinal transplant. The sequencing here drew on alloreactive CD4+ T cells from a mixed lymphocyte reaction culture, taken before intestinal transplant. The subset here: CFSE-low proliferating T cells sorted from approximately 6-day pre-transplant mixed lymphocyte reaction (GvH or HvG direction). Written as DNA, the CDR3 is TGTGCCAGCTCACCACTTAAGCCGGAGTTGAACACTGAAGCTTTCTTT. As protein: CASSPLKPELNTEAFF. The complete variable domain, with remaining parts taken from reference TRBV18 and TRBJ1-1, reads NAGVMQNPRHLVRRRGQEARLRCSPMKGHSHVYWYRQLPEEGLKFMVYLQKENIIDESGMPKERFSAEFPKEGPSILRIQQVVRGDSAAYFCASSPLKPELNTEAFFGQGTRLTVV.